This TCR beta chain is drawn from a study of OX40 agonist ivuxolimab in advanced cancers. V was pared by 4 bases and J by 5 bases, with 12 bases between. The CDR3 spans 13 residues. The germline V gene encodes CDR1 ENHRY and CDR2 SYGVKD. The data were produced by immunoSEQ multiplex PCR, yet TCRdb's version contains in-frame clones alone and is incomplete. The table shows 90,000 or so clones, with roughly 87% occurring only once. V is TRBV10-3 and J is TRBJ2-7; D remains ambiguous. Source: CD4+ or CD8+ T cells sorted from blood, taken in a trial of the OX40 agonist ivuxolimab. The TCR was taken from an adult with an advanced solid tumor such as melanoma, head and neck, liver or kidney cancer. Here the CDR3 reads CAISAPSVNEQYF. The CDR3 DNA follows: TGTGCCATCAGTGCGCCCTCAGTCAACGAGCAGTACTTC.